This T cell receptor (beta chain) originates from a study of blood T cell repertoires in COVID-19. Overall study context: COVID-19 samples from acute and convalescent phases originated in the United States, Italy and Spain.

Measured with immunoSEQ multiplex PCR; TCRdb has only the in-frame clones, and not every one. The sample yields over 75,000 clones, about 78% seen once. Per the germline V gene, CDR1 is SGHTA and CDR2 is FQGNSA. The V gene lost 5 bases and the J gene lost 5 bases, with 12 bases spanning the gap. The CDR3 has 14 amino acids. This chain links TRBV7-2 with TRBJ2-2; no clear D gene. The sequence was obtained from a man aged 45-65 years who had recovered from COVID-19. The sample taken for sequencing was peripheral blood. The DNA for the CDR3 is TGTGCCAGCAGCCCCAACGGTCGGACCGGGGAGCTGTTTTTT. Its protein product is CASSPNGRTGELFF.